The 24 T cell receptor beta chains in this list originate from one sample, sequenced in a study of blood T cell repertoires in COVID-19. Profiling relied on immunoSEQ multiplex PCR, and the TCRdb table lists in-frame clones only, not all of them. The sample shows about 410,000 clones, 86% of them seen only once. The sample taken for sequencing was peripheral blood. The receptors originated from a woman in her 30s with active or convalescent COVID-19.

The rearrangement uses TRBV4-1 and TRBJ1-5; D ambiguous. Trimming cost V 1 base and J 3 bases, with 13 bases left between them. This CDR3 contains 16 residues. Germline V gene lookup returns CDR1 MGHRA and CDR2 YSYEKL. The CDR3 bases are TGCGCCAGCAGCCAAGCCCCTCCAGGCTTCAATCAGCCCCAGCATTTT. This sequence encodes CASSQAPPGFNQPQHF.

The chain is built from TRBV18 and TRBJ2-7; 9 bases map to TRBD2. The CDR3 extends over 14 amino acids. V was clipped by 6 bases and J by 7 bases; unmatched bases: 10. Germline V gene sequence: CDR1 KGHSH, CDR2 LQKENI. CDR3 sequence reads: CASSQTSGGREQYF. CDR3 nucleotides: TGTGCCAGCTCCCAGACTAGCGGTGGTCGGGAGCAGTACTTC.

This clone was detected a few times. J is TRBJ2-2 and V is TRBV6-5; tentative D call: TRBD2 (5 bases). V lost 6 bases to trimming and J lost 5 bases, with 7 bases between them. The CDR3 totals 12 residues. Germline values: CDR1 MNHEY, CDR2 SVGAGI. The CDR3: CASRRETGELFF. The CDR3 region has the DNA TGTGCCAGCAGGAGGGAAACCGGGGAGCTGTTTTTT.

The rearrangement uses TRBV5-6 and TRBJ2-1, with TRBD2 matching 9 bases. V lost 0 bases to trimming and J lost 2 bases; unmatched junction nucleotides: 3. CDR3 length: 16 residues. Per germline, CDR1 SGHDT and CDR2 YYEEEE. The CDR3 reads CASSLVAGVAYNEQFF. As DNA, the CDR3 is TGTGCCAGCAGCTTGGTAGCGGGAGTCGCCTACAATGAGCAGTTCTTC.

The chain has TRBV6-4 and TRBJ1-1, with D possibly matching TRBD1 (5 bases). CDR3 length: 15 residues. Germline CDR1 is MRHNA and CDR2 is SNTAGT. The V end lost 6 bases, the J end lost 0 bases, and 14 bases lay between the germline ends. This CDR3 is CASSLWGDLNTEAFF. The CDR3 DNA sequence: TGTGCCAGCAGCCTTTGGGGGGACCTGAACACTGAAGCTTTCTTT.

The genes are TRBV19 and TRBJ2-5; D call uncertain. Germline V gene lookup returns CDR1 LNHDA and CDR2 SQIVND (reference sequence). The V gene lost 7 bases and the J gene lost 5 bases, with 11 bases spanning the gap. The CDR3 extends over 12 amino acids. The CDR3 is CASTRSNETQYF. As DNA, the CDR3 is TGTGCCAGTACTAGGAGTAACGAGACCCAGTACTTC.

In this sample, this clone turned up a few times. The chain recombines TRBV19 with TRBJ1-2; D is undetermined. Germline assignment: CDR1 LNHDA and CDR2 SQIVND (reference sequence). Trimming stripped 2 bases from V and 5 bases from J, with 15 bases between. This CDR3 is 15 amino acids long. The CDR3 region is CASSITGYRPYGYTF. The CDR3 nucleotides are TGTGCCAGTAGTATAACGGGTTATCGCCCTTATGGCTACACCTTC.

V gene TRBV11-2 combines with J gene TRBJ2-7, with TRBD2 identical over 9 bases. J was trimmed by 3 bases and V by 0 bases; bases with no gene match: 12. The germline V gene encodes CDR1 SGHAT and CDR2 FQNNGV. The CDR3 covers 18 residues. The CDR3 sequence is CASSLENFVAGESYEQYF. CDR3 bases: TGTGCCAGCAGCTTAGAAAATTTCGTAGCGGGAGAAAGCTACGAGCAGTACTTC.

This clone was detected only once. The V and J genes are TRBV10-3 and TRBJ1-1; D not resolved. The germline V gene encodes CDR1 ENHRY and CDR2 SYGVKD. The CDR3 is 13 amino acids. V lost 3 bases, J lost 1 base, and 6 bases lay in between. The CDR3 region is CAISETENTEAFF. The CDR3 DNA follows: TGTGCCATCAGTGAAACTGAGAACACTGAAGCTTTCTTT.

This chain links TRBV3-1 (or the pseudogene TRBV3-2) with TRBJ2-3, with 10 bases aligning to TRBD2. V shed 3 bases and J 0 bases; nucleotides not matched to a gene: 3. CDR1 and CDR2 from the germline V gene are LGHDT and YNNKEL (reference sequence). This CDR3 spans 16 amino acids. CDR3 sequence reads: CASSQMTSGSTDTQYF. The CDR3 bases are TGTGCCAGCAGCCAGATGACTAGCGGGAGCACAGATACGCAGTATTTT.

The V gene is TRBV29-1, the J gene TRBJ1-2, with a tentative D call TRBD1 (6 bases). V lost 4 bases and J 3 bases, leaving 15 bases between the germline ends. The CDR3 length is 14 residues. Germline CDR1 SQVTM, CDR2 ANQGSEA. CDR3 region: CSVVLTGMDYGYTF. CDR3 nucleotide sequence: TGCAGCGTTGTCCTAACAGGGATGGACTATGGCTACACCTTC.

The V gene is TRBV6-4, the J gene TRBJ2-2, with D perhaps matching TRBD1 (5 bases). In germline, CDR1 is MRHNA, CDR2 SNTAGT. The CDR3 totals 14 residues. V lost 5 bases and J lost 7, with 14 bases in between. This CDR3 reads CASSKRGTNGELFF. DNA of the CDR3: TGTGCCAGCAGTAAAAGGGGTACGAACGGGGAGCTGTTTTTT.

V and J are TRBV29-1 and TRBJ2-2; TRBD2 aligns across 11 bases. Germline CDR1 is SQVTM and CDR2 is ANQGSEA. CDR3 size: 13 residues. With 6 bases clipped from V and 6 bases from J, the junction kept 3 bases outside the gene matches. The CDR3, as DNA: TGCAGCGTACTAGCGGGAGAAGCCGGGGAGCTGTTTTTT. Its protein product is CSVLAGEAGELFF.

CDR3 amino acids: CASSPLSGGAGDTQYF. CDR3 coding DNA: TGTGCCAGCAGCCCATTGTCGGGGGGGGCCGGGGATACGCAGTATTTT. The chain is built from TRBV3-1 (or the pseudogene TRBV3-2) and TRBJ2-3, with 8 positions matching TRBD2. Germline CDR1 LGHDT, CDR2 YNNKEL (reference sequence). The CDR3 has 16 amino acids. Losses at the gene ends were 4 bases for V and 6 bases for J; bases not matched to a gene: 12.

The chain carries TRBV5-1 and TRBJ2-1; 9 nucleotides align to TRBD1. Germline trimming cut 4 bases from V and 6 bases from J; bases unmatched to any gene: 5. The germline gives CDR1 SGHRS, CDR2 YFSETQ. The CDR3 is 14 residues long. As DNA, the CDR3 is TGCGCCAGCAGCGGGCCGGACAGGGGCAATGAGCAGTTCTTC. Translated, it gives CASSGPDRGNEQFF.

The rearrangement uses TRBV7-9 and TRBJ1-2; 7 bases match TRBD1. Germline V lookup: CDR1 SEHNR, CDR2 FQNEAQ (reference sequence). The CDR3 length is 13 residues. The V segment lost 4 bases and the J segment 8 bases; nucleotides outside the gene matches: 7. CDR3 nucleotide sequence: TGTGCCAGCAGCTCCGACAGGGTGGGAGGCTACACCTTC. As protein: CASSSDRVGGYTF.

The V call is TRBV6-5, the J call TRBJ1-1; no definite D call. Germline assignment: CDR1 MNHEY and CDR2 SVGAGI. Trimming took off 0 bases at V and 1 base at J, with 6 bases between the two ends. This CDR3 has 14 amino acids. The CDR3 loop reads CASSYSRENTEAFF. The DNA of the CDR3 is TGTGCCAGCAGTTACTCACGGGAGAACACTGAAGCTTTCTTT.

The chain employs TRBV19 and TRBJ2-3; D possibly corresponds to TRBD2 (6 bases). Germline CDR1 reads LNHDA; CDR2 reads SQIVND (reference sequence). This CDR3 has 16 amino acids. V shed 7 bases and J shed 2 bases, with 19 bases lying between them. CDR3 sequence: CASTPGRRGYTDTQYF. The CDR3 DNA reads as TGTGCCAGTACCCCAGGAAGGCGGGGATACACAGATACGCAGTATTTT.

The rearrangement links TRBV10-2 to TRBJ1-2; weak D call: TRBD1 (6 bases). Per the germline V gene, CDR1 is WSHSY and CDR2 is SAAADI. The CDR3 contains 13 residues. V was trimmed by 7 bases and J by 2 bases, leaving 11 bases between them. CDR3 coding DNA: TGCGCCAGCAATCAGGGGCCCAACTATGGCTACACCTTC. It is translated as CASNQGPNYGYTF.

The V call is TRBV5-8, the J call TRBJ2-5; TRBD2 aligns across 9 bases. The CDR3 sequence is 15 residues long. The germline V gene has CDR1 SGHTS and CDR2 YDEGEE. Trimming cost V 4 bases and J 4 bases; bases outside gene matches: 8. CDR3 sequence: CASSRQLAGGETQYF. The DNA of the CDR3 is TGTGCCAGCAGCCGACAACTAGCGGGTGGAGAGACCCAGTACTTC. Together with reference TRBV5-8 and TRBJ2-5, the CDR3 gives the full variable domain: EAGVTQSPTHLIKTRGQQATLRCSPISGHTSVYWYQQALGLGLQFLLWYDEGEERNRGNFPPRFSGRQFPNYSSELNVNALELEDSALYLCASSRQLAGGETQYFGPGTRLLVL.

A single count supports this clone. This chain connects TRBV6-6 to TRBJ1-3, with TRBD1 as a possible D gene (5 bases). The CDR3 consists of 16 residues. V was clipped by 0 bases and J by 2 bases, with 11 bases between them. Per germline, CDR1 MNHNY and CDR2 SVGAGI (reference sequence). The CDR3 nucleotides read TGTGCCAGCAGTTACTCGCCAGGGAACGCTGGAAACACCATATATTTT. This sequence encodes CASSYSPGNAGNTIYF.

The chain has TRBV24-1 and TRBJ2-5; D gene ambiguous. From germline, CDR1 is KGHDR and CDR2 SFDVKD. V lost 4 bases, J lost 3 bases, and 8 bases lay in between. The CDR3 runs to 13 residues. The CDR3 DNA follows: TGTGCCACCAGTGACGGAGCAGAAGAGACCCAGTACTTC. Protein: CATSDGAEETQYF.

V gene TRBV5-8 combines with J gene TRBJ2-6; 8 bases line up with TRBD1. There are 15 residues in the CDR3. J gave up 4 bases and V 4 bases, and 4 bases lay outside the gene matches. Germline V CDR1 and CDR2: SGHTS, YDEGEE. CDR3 coding DNA: TGTGCCAGCAGCCCTCAGGGGGCCGGGGCCAACGTCCTGACTTTC. This translates into CASSPQGAGANVLTF.

The J gene is TRBJ2-3, the V gene TRBV7-9, with 9 bases that match TRBD2. Germline CDR1 is SEHNR and CDR2 is FQNEAQ (reference sequence). This CDR3 spans 16 amino acids. V lost 1 base to trimming and J lost 1 base; unmatched junction nucleotides: 3. In DNA, the CDR3 is TGTGCCAGCAGCTTAGGCATAGCGGGGGGCACAGATACGCAGTATTTT. This translates into CASSLGIAGGTDTQYF.